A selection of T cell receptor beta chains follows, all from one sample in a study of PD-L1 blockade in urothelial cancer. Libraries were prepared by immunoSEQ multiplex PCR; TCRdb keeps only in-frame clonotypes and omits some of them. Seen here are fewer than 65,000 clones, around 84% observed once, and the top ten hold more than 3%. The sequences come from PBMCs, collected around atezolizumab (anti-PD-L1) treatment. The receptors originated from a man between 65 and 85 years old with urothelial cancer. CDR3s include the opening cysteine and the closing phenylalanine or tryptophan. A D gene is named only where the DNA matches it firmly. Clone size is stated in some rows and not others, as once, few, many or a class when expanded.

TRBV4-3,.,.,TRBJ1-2,CASRPGPFNYGYTF,TGCGCCAGCAGGCCTGGGCCGTTCAACTATGGCTACACCTTC
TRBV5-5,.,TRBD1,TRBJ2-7,CASSARGTGREQYF,TGTGCCAGCAGCGCCCGAGGGACAGGGCGCGAGCAGTACTTC
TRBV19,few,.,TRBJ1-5,CASSNQGSGQPQHF,TGTGCCAGTAGTAATCAGGGAAGTGGTCAGCCCCAGCATTTT
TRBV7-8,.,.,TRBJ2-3,CASSLAGTRTDTQYF,TGTGCCAGCAGCTTAGCGGGGACTCGCACAGATACGCAGTATTTT
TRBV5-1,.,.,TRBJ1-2,CASSEAGVRGYGYTF,TGCGCCAGCAGCGAAGCCGGTGTCAGGGGCTATGGCTACACCTTC
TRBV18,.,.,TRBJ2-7,CASSSKGGVYEQYF,TGTGCCAGCTCATCTAAAGGGGGAGTCTACGAGCAGTACTTC
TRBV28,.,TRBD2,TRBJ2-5,CASSLSLAGPETQYF,TGTGCCAGCAGTTTAAGCCTAGCGGGACCAGAGACCCAGTACTTC
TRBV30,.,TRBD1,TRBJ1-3,CAWRGTGGGNTIYF,TGTGCCTGGAGGGGGACAGGGGGTGGAAACACCATATATTTT
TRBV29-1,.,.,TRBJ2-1,CSAPLAEIYNEQFF,TGCAGCGCCCCCTTAGCGGAAATATACAATGAGCAGTTCTTC
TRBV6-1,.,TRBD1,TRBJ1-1,CASSIDRGRTEAFF,TGTGCCAGCAGCATCGACAGGGGCCGAACTGAAGCTTTCTTT
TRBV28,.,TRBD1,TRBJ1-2,CASSLGGGPGQGSYGYTF,TGTGCCAGCAGTTTAGGTGGCGGACCGGGACAGGGGAGCTATGGCTACACCTTC
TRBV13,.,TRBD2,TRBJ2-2,CASSELAGVGTGELFF,TGTGCCAGCAGCGAACTAGCGGGAGTCGGCACCGGGGAGCTGTTTTTT
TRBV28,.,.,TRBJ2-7,CASRQQSYEQYF,TGTGCCAGCAGACAGCAGAGCTACGAGCAGTACTTC
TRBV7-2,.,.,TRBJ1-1,CASSFGRGNTEAFF,TGTGCCAGCAGCTTCGGACGGGGGAACACTGAAGCTTTCTTT
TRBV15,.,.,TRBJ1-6,CATSRDKGNSPLHF,TGTGCCACCAGCAGAGATAAGGGGAATTCACCCCTCCACTTT
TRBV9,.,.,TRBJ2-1,CASSTRVSSYNEQFF,TGTGCCAGCAGCACCCGGGTCTCCTCCTACAATGAGCAGTTCTTC
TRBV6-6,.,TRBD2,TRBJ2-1,CASKAGGLGNEQFF,TGTGCCAGCAAGGCGGGGGGTCTAGGCAATGAGCAGTTCTTC
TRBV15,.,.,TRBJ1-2,CATSSYRLSYGYTF,TGTGCCACCAGCAGCTACCGACTTTCATATGGCTACACCTTC
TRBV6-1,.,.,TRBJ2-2,CASSVPGTGELFF,TGTGCCAGCAGTGTCCCAGGGACCGGGGAGCTGTTTTTT
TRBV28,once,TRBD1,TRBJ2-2,CASQGAGTGELFF,TGTGCCAGCCAGGGGGCGGGCACCGGGGAGCTGTTTTTT
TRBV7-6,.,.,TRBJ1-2,CASSLTVGANYGYTF,TGTGCCAGCAGCTTGACGGTCGGAGCTAACTATGGCTACACCTTC
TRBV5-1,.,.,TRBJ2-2,CASSLEGGTNTGELFF,TGCGCCAGCAGCTTGGAGGGCGGGACGAACACCGGGGAGCTGTTTTTT
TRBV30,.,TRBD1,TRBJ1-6,CAWSPGQGDSPLHF,TGTGCCTGGAGTCCCGGACAGGGAGATTCACCCCTCCACTTT
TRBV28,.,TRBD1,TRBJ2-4,CASTSPGGSTKNIQYF,TGTGCCAGCACGTCTCCAGGGGGTTCGACCAAAAACATTCAGTACTTC
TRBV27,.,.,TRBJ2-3,CASRPRQPVVTQYF,TGTGCCAGCAGGCCCCGACAGCCGGTGGTTACGCAGTATTTT
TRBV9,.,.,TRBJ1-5,CASSPGRGGPNQPQHF,TGTGCCAGCAGCCCTGGGAGGGGGGGACCTAATCAGCCCCAGCATTTT
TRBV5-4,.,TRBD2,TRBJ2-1,CASSLGGRAYNEQFF,TGTGCCAGCAGCTTGGGCGGGAGGGCCTACAATGAGCAGTTCTTC
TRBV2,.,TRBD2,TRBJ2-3,CASWPGLTTDTQYF,TGTGCCAGCTGGCCGGGACTAACCACAGATACGCAGTATTTT
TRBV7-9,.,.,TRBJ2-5,CASALANFFLETQYF,TGTGCCAGCGCCCTAGCGAACTTCTTTTTAGAGACCCAGTACTTC
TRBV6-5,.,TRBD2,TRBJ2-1,CASSYGSGGARDEQFF,TGTGCCAGCAGTTACGGAAGCGGGGGGGCCCGCGATGAGCAGTTCTTC
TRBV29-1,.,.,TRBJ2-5,CSAEPGVGETQYF,TGCAGCGCCGAACCAGGGGTAGGAGAGACCCAGTACTTC
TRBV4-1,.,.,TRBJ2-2,CASSPPGTNTGELFF,TGCGCCAGCAGCCCCCCCGGGACGAACACCGGGGAGCTGTTTTTT
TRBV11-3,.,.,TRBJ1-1,CASSPNGGIGTEAFF,TGTGCCAGCAGCCCCAACGGCGGGATCGGCACTGAAGCTTTCTTT
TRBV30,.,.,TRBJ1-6,CAWVGSGLMNSPLHF,TGTGCCTGGGTAGGGTCAGGGCTGATGAATTCACCCCTCCACTTT
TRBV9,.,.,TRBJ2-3,CASSAGVRGIRTDTQYF,TGTGCCAGCAGCGCGGGAGTTCGCGGGATAAGGACAGATACGCAGTATTTT
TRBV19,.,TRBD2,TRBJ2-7,CASSIDLAGTYEQYF,TGTGCCAGTAGTATAGATCTAGCGGGGACCTACGAGCAGTACTTC
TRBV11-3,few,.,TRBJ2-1,CASSGGYYNEQFF,TGTGCCAGCAGCGGGGGGTACTACAATGAGCAGTTCTTC
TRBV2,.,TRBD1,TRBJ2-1,CASSLQGANEQFF,TGTGCCAGCAGTCTACAGGGGGCTAATGAGCAGTTCTTC
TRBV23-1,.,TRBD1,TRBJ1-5,CASRGQGTSNQPQHF,TGCGCCAGCAGGGGACAGGGGACGAGCAATCAGCCCCAGCATTTT
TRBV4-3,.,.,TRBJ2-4,CASSQDLRQHKNIQYF,TGCGCCAGCAGCCAAGATCTCCGCCAACACAAAAACATTCAGTACTTC
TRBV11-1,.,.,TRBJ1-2,CASSLGLRGKNYGYTF,TGTGCCAGCAGCTTAGGGCTCAGGGGCAAGAACTATGGCTACACCTTC
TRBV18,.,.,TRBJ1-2,CASSPPMRSNYGYTF,TGTGCCAGCTCACCACCGATGAGGAGTAACTATGGCTACACCTTC